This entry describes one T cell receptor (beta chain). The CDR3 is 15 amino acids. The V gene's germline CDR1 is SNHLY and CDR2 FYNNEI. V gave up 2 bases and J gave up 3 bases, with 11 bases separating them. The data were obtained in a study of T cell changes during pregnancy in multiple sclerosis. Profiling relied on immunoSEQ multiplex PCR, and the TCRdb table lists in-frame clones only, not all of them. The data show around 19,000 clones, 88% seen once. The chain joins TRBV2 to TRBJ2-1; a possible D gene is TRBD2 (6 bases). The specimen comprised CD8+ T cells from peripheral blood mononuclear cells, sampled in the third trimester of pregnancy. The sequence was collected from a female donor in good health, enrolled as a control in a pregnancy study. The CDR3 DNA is TGTGCCAGCAGTGAACGGGCGGGATACTACAATGAGCAGTTCTTC. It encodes CASSERAGYYNEQFF.